The sequence of this T cell receptor (beta chain) was determined in a study of CD8 T cells in ankylosing spondylitis. Deletions cut 5 bases from V and 3 bases from J, with 13 bases between. CDR3 length equals 13 residues. Germline CDR1 and CDR2: DFQATT and SNEGSKA (reference sequence). Via MiXCR, TCRdb re-called the 5' RACE reads, giving one row per CDR3 protein. The top ten clones hold approximately 1.1% of a sample with some 340,000 distinct CDR3 sequences, roughly 14% of them seen once. General observations from the study: In ankylosing spondylitis blood, a motif of eight highly homologous TCR beta variants appeared characteristic. Significantly higher representation of disease-linked clones was reported for matched ankylosing spondylitis synovial fluid.

On this clonotype: What it binds is not known.

This receptor was taken from a male donor with ankylosing spondylitis or in good health (not recorded which). The sequencing sample was made of blood, either unsorted or a sorted T cell fraction (not recorded which). The chain is built from TRBV20-1 and TRBJ1-2; the D is unclear. The CDR3 region has the DNA TGCAGTGCTTTAGACGGAACTTACTATGGCTACACCTTC. It encodes CSALDGTYYGYTF.